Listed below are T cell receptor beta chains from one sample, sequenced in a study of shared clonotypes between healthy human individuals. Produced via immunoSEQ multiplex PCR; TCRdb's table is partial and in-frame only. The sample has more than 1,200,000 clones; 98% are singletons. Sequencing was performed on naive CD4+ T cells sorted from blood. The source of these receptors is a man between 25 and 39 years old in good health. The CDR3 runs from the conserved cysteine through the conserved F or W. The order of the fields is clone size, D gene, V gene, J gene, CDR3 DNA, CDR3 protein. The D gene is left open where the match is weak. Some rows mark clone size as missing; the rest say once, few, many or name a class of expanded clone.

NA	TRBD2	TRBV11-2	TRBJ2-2	TGTGCCAGCAGCTTAGAGGGGGGGTACGACACCGGGGAGCTGTTTTTT	CASSLEGGYDTGELFF
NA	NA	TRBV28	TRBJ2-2	TGTGCCAGCCTAGGGTATGACGTCGGGGAGCTGTTTTTT	CASLGYDVGELFF
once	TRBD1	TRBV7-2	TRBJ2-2	TGTGCCAGCAGCCCCCCCCAAGGGGGCAACACCGGGGAGCTGTTTTTT	CASSPPQGGNTGELFF
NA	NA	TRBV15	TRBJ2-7	TGTGCCACCAGCAGAGATTCGGGGGACCACGAGCAGTACTTC	CATSRDSGDHEQYF
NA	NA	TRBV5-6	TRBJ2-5	TGTGCCAGCAGCTTGGAGGTAGAGACCCAGTACTTC	CASSLEVETQYF
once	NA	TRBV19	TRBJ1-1	TGTGCCAGTAGTATTCCCAGGACCGTAGAGGACACTGAAGCTTTCTTT	CASSIPRTVEDTEAFF
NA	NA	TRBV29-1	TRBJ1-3	TGCAGCGCCCCGGGGGGAGGGACAACTGGAAACACCATATATTTT	CSAPGGGTTGNTIYF
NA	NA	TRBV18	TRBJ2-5	TGTGCCAGCTCACCGAGGGCCCCTCCACAAGAGACCCAGTACTTC	CASSPRAPPQETQYF
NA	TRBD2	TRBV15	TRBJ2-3	TGTGCCACCAGCAGAGGAGTGACTAGCCCAAGCACAGATACGCAGTATTTT	CATSRGVTSPSTDTQYF
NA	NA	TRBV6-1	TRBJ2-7	TGTGCCAGCAGTGCTAAGGGAACAAATGCCTACGAGCAGTACTTC	CASSAKGTNAYEQYF
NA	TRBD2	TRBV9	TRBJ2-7	TGTGCCAGCAGCGTAGATCCTAGCGGATCCTACGAGCAGTACTTC	CASSVDPSGSYEQYF
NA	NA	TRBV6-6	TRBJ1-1	TGTGCCAGCAGGTCAGGACAAATACACACTGAAGCTTTCTTT	CASRSGQIHTEAFF
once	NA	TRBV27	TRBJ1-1	TGTGCCAGCTCCCTAGTGGACCTTCGTACAGACACTGAAGCTTTCTTT	CASSLVDLRTDTEAFF
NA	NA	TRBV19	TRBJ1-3	TGTGCCAGTAGCTTGGATTTCTCTGGAAACACCATATATTTT	CASSLDFSGNTIYF
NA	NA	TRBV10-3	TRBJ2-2	TGTGCCATCAGTGAAGTAGCGGCGAACACCGGGGAGCTGTTTTTT	CAISEVAANTGELFF
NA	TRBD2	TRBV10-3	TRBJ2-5	TGTGCCATCAGTGAAGTAGCGGGAGGTGAGACCCAGTACTTC	CAISEVAGGETQYF
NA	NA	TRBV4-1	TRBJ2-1	TGCGCCAGCAGCCAAGACTGGGGGCGTGGGTACAATGAGCAGTTCTTC	CASSQDWGRGYNEQFF
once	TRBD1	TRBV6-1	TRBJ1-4	TGTGCCAGCAGCAAGACAGGGGAACCCGAAAAACTGTTTTTT	CASSKTGEPEKLFF
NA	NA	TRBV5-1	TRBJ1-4	TGCGCCAGCAGCTTGGGGGGTACGACTAATGAAAAACTGTTTTTT	CASSLGGTTNEKLFF
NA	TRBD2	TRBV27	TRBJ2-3	TGTGCCAGCAGTTGGGGAGGACTAGCGGGAGATTCGCAGTATTTT	CASSWGGLAGDSQYF
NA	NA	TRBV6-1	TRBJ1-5	TGTGCCAGCAGTTCAGGACGGATTAGCAATCAGCCCCAGCATTTT	CASSSGRISNQPQHF
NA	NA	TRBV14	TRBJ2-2	TGTGCCAGCAGCCAAGATCTGATTCCCGGGGAGCTGTTTTTT	CASSQDLIPGELFF
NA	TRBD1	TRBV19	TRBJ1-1	TGTGCCAGTAGTAACAGGGGACAGGGGGCCACTGAAGCTTTCTTT	CASSNRGQGATEAFF
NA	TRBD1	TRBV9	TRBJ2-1	TGTGCCAGCAGCGTGAGACAGGGAAAGGGGAATGAGCAGTTCTTC	CASSVRQGKGNEQFF
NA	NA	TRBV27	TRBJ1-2	TGTGCCAGCAGTTTCTCTGCGGGGCTGAATGGCTACACCTTC	CASSFSAGLNGYTF
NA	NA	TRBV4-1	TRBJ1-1	TGCGCCAGCAGCCAACCCAATCGACCGGGGGGCACTGAAGCTTTCTTT	CASSQPNRPGGTEAFF
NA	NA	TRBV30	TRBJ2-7	TGTGCCTGGAGTGTAGGGACACTCTACGAGCAGTACTTC	CAWSVGTLYEQYF
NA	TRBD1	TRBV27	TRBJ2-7	TGTGCCAGCAGTGTGGACAGGGGAATGTCCTACGAGCAGTACTTC	CASSVDRGMSYEQYF
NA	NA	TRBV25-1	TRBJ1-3	TGTGCCAGCAGCCCAGAGGGCCTTGGAAACACCATATATTTT	CASSPEGLGNTIYF
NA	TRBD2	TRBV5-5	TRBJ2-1	TGTGCCAGCAGCTTTTCGCTAGCGGGAGAGTATAATGAGCAGTTCTTC	CASSFSLAGEYNEQFF
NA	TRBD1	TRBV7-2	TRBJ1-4	TGTGCCAGCAAACAGGGGGCTGCTAATGAAAAACTGTTTTTT	CASKQGAANEKLFF
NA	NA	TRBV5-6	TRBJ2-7	TGTGCCAGCAGCTTATTTAGAGGGAACGCCTACGAGCAGTACTTC	CASSLFRGNAYEQYF
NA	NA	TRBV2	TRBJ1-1	TGTGCCAGCAATCGGGATTCCAACACTGAAGCTTTCTTT	CASNRDSNTEAFF
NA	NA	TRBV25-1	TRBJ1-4	TGTGCCAGCAGTGAATATAACAAACTGTTTTTT	CASSEYNKLFF
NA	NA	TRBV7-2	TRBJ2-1	TGTGCCAGCAGCCTTCCGACTATCCCTCGGAATGAGCAGTTCTTC	CASSLPTIPRNEQFF
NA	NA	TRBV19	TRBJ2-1	TGTGCCAGTAGACAGGGTTTCAATGAGCAGTTCTTC	CASRQGFNEQFF
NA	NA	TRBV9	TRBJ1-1	TGTGCCAGCAGCGTAGTAGGCGAGATCGAAGCTTTCTTT	CASSVVGEIEAFF
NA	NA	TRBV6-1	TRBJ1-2	TGTGCCAGCTGTCAAGGGGCGGACTATGGCTACACCTTC	CASCQGADYGYTF
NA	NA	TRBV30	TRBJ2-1	TGTGCCTGGAGTCTGGGGGCCTACAATGAGCAGTTCTTC	CAWSLGAYNEQFF
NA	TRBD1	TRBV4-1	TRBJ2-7	TGCGCCAGCAGCCGAGGGACAGTCAGCTCCTACGAGCAGTACTTC	CASSRGTVSSYEQYF
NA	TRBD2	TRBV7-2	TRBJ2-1	TGTGCCAGCAGCGCACTAGCGGGAGGGCCAAATTTCAATGAGCAGTTCTTC	CASSALAGGPNFNEQFF
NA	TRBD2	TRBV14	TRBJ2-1	TGTGCCAGCAGCCAAGCGTGGGGGCTAGCGGGCCCGAGCTCCTACAATGAGCAGTTCTTC	CASSQAWGLAGPSSYNEQFF